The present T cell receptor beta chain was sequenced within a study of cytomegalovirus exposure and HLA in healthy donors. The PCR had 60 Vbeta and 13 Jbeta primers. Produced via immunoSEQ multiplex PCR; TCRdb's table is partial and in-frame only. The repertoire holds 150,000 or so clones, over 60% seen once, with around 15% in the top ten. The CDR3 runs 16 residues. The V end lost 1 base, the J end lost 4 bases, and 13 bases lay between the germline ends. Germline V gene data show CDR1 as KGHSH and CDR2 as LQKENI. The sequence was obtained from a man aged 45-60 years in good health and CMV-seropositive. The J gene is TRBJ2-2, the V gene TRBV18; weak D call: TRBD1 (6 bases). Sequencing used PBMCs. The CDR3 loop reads CASSPRLQGSTGELFF. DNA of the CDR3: TGTGCCAGCTCACCACGTTTGCAGGGGAGCACCGGGGAGCTGTTTTTT.